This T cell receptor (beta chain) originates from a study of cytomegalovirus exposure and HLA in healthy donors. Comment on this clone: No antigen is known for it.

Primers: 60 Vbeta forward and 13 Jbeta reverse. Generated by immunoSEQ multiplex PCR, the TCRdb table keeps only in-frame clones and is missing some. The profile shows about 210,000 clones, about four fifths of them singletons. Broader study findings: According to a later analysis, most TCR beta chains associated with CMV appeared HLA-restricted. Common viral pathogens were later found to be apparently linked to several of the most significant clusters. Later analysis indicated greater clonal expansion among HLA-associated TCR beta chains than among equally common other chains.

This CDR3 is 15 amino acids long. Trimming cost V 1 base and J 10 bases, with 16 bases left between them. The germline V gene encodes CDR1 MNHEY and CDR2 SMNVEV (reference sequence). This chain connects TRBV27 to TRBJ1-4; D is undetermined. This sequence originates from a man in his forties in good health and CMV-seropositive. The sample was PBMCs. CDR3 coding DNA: TGTGCCAGCAGTTTATTTGGAACTCTCGGAGGAAAACTGTTTTTT. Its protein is CASSLFGTLGGKLFF.